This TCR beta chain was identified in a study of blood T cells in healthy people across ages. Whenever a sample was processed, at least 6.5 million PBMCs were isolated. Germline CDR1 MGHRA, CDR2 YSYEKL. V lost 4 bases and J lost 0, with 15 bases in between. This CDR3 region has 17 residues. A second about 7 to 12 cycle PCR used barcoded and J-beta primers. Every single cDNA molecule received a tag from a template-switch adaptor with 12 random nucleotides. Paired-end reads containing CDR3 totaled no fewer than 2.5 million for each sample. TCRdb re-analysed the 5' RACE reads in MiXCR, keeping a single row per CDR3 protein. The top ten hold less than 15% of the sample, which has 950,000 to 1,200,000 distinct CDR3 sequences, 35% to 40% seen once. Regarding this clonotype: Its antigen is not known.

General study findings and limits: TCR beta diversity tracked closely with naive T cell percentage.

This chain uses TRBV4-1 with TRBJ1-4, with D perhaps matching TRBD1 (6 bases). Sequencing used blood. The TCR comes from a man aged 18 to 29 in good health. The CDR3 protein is CASSPLGGGSTNEKLFF. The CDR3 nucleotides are TGCGCCAGCAGCCCCCTGGGCGGGGGCTCAACTAATGAAAAACTGTTTTTT.